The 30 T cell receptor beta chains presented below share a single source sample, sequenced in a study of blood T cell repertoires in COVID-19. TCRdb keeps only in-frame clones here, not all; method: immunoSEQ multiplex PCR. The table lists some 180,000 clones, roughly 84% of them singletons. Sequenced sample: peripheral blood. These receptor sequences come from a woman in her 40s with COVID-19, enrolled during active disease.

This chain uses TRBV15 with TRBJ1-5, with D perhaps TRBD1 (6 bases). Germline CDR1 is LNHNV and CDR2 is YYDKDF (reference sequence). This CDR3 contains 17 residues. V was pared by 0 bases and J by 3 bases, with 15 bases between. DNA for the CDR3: TGTGCCACCAGCAGAGAGGGGGGGCAGACTCCCAATCAGCCCCAGCATTTT. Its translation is CATSREGGQTPNQPQHF.

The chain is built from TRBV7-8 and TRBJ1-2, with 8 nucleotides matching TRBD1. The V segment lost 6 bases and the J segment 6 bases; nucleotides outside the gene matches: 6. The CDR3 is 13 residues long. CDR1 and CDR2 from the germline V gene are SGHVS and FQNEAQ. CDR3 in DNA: TGTGCCAGCAGTTACGGACAGGGAGATGGCTACACCTTC. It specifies CASSYGQGDGYTF.

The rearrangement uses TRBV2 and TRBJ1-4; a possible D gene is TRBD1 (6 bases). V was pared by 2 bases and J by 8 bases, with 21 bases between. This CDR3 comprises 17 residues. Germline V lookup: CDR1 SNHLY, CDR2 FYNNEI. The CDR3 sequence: CASSEFPPGHGAEKLFF. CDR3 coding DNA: TGTGCCAGCAGTGAATTCCCGCCGGGACACGGCGCCGAAAAACTGTTTTTT.

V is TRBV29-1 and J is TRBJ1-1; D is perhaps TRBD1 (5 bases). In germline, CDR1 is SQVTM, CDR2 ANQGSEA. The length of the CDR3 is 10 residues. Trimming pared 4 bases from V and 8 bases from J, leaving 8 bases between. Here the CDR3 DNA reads TGCAGCGTTGCGGGGGTGGAAGCTTTCTTT. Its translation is CSVAGVEAFF.

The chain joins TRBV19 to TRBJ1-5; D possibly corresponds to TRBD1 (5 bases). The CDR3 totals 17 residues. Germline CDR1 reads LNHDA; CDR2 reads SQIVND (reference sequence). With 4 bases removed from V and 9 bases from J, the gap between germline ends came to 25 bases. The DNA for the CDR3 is TGTGCCAGTAGTAGGGACTTGAGATACCAGGGTGATCGGCCCCAGCATTTT. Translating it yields CASSRDLRYQGDRPQHF.

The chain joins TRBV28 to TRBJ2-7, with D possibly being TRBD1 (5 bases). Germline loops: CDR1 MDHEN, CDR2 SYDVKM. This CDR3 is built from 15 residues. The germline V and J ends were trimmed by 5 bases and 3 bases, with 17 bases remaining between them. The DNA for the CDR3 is TGTGCCAGCAGTGCTGCAGGGCGCGCCATCTACGAGCAGTACTTC. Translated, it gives CASSAAGRAIYEQYF.

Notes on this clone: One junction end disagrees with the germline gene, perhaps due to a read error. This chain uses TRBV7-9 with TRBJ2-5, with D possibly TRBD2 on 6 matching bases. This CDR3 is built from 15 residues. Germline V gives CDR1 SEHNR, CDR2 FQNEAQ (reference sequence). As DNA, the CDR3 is TGTGCCAGCAGCCCTACCGGGACTCTGGGGGAGACCCAGCACTTC. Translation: CASSPTGTLGETQHF.

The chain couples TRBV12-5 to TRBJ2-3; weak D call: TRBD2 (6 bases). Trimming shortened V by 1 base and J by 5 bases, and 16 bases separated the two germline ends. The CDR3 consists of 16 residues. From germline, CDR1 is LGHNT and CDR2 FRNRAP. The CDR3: CASGLERTHGRDTQYF. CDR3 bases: TGTGCTAGTGGTTTGGAACGGACCCACGGGAGAGATACGCAGTATTTT.

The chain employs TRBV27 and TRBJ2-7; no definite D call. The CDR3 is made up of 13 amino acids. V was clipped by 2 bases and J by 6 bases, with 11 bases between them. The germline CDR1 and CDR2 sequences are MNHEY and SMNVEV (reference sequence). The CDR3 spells CASSLQVVGEQYF. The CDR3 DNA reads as TGTGCCAGCAGTTTACAGGTAGTGGGCGAGCAGTACTTC.

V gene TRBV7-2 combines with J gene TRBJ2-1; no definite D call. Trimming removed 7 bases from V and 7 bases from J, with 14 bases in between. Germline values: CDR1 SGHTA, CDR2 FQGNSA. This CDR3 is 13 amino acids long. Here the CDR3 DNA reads TGTGCCAGCACCCCCTACCCCCCGAATGAGCAGTTCTTC. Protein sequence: CASTPYPPNEQFF.

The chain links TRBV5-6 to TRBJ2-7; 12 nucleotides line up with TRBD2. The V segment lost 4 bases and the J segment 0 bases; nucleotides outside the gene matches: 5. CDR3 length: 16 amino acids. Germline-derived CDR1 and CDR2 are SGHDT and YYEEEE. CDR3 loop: CASSLGTSGYSYEQYF. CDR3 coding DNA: TGTGCCAGCAGCCTCGGGACTAGCGGGTACTCCTACGAGCAGTACTTC.

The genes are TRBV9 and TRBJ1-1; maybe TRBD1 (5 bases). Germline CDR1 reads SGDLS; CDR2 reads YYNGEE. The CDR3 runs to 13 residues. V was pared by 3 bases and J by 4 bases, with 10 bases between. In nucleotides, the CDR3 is TGTGCCAGCAGCGAGGGCGGGGGCACTGAAGCTTTCTTT. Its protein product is CASSEGGGTEAFF.

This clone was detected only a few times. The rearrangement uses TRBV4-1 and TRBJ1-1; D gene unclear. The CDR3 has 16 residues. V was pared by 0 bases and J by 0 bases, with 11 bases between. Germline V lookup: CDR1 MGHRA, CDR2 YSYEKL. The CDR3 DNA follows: TGCGCCAGCAGCCAAGATAGGGCGGGATTGAACACTGAAGCTTTCTTT. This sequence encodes CASSQDRAGLNTEAFF.

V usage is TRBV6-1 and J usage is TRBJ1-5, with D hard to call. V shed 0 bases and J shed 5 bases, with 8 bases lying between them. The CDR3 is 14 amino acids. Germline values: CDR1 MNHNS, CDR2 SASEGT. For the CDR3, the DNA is TGTGCCAGCAGTGAAGCGCGGGAGGATCAGCCCCAGCATTTT. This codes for CASSEAREDQPQHF.

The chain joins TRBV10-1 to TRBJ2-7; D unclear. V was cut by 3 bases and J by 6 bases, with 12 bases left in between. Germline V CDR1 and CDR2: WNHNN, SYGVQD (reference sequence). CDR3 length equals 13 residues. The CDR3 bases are TGCGCCAGCAGTGACGTTACCGGAGCCGAGCAGTACTTC. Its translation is CASSDVTGAEQYF.

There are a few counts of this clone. The CDR3 DNA follows: TGTGCCAGCCCTTCGGGGGGGAGGAACACCATATATTTT. The encoded protein is CASPSGGRNTIYF. This chain joins TRBV6-5 and TRBJ1-3, with D perhaps matching TRBD1 (5 bases). V lost 8 bases and J lost 7, with 15 bases in between. Per germline, CDR1 MNHEY and CDR2 SVGAGI. The CDR3 runs to 13 residues.

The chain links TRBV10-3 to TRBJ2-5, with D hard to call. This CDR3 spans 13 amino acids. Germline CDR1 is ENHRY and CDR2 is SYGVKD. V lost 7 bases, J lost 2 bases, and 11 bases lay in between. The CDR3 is CAITPTPQETQYF. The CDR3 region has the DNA TGTGCCATCACCCCGACACCTCAAGAGACCCAGTACTTC.

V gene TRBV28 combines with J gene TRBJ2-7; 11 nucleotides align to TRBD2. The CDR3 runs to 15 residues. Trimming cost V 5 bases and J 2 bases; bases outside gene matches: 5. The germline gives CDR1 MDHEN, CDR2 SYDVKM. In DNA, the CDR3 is TGTGCCAGCAGTACTAGCGGGAGTATAACCTACGAGCAGTACTTC. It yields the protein CASSTSGSITYEQYF. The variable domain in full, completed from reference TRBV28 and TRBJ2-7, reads DVKVTQSSRYLVKRTGEKVFLECVQDMDHENMFWYRQDPGLGLRLIYFSYDVKMKEKGDIPEGYSVSREKKERFSLILESASTNQTSMYLCASSTSGSITYEQYFGPGTRLTVT.

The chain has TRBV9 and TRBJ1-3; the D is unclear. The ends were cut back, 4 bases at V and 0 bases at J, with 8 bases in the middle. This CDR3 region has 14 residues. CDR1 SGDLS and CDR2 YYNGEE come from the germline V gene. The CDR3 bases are TGTGCCAGCAGCCTCTACCTCTCTGGAAACACCATATATTTT. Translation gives CASSLYLSGNTIYF.

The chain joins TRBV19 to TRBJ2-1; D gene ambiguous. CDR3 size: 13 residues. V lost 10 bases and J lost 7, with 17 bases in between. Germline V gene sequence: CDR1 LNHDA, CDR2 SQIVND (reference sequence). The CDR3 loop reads CATMRARVNEQFF. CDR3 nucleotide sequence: TGTGCCACCATGCGAGCGAGAGTGAATGAGCAGTTCTTC.

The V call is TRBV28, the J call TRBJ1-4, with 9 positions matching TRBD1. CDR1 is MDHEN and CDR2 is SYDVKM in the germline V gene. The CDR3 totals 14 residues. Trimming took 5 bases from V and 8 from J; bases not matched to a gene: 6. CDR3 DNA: TGTGCCAGCAGTCCGGGACAGGGTCGAGAAAAACTGTTTTTT. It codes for CASSPGQGREKLFF.

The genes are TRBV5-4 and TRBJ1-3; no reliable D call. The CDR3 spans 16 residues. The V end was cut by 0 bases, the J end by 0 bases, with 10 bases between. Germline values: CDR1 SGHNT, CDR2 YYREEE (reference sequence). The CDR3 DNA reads TGTGCCAGCAGCTTGGCGGGGTGGGGCTCTGGAAACACCATATATTTT. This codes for CASSLAGWGSGNTIYF.

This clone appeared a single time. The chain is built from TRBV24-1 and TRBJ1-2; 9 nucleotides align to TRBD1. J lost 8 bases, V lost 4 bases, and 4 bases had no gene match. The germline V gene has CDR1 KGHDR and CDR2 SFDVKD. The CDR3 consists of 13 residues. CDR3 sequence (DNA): TGTGCCACCAGTGACGGGACAGGGAGCGGCTACACCTTC. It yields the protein CATSDGTGSGYTF.

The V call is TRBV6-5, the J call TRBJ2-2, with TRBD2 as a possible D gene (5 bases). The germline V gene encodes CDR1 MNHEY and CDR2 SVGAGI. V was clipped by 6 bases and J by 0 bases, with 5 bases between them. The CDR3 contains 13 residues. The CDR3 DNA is TGTGCCAGCAGGAGGGCGAACACCGGGGAGCTGTTTTTT. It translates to CASRRANTGELFF.

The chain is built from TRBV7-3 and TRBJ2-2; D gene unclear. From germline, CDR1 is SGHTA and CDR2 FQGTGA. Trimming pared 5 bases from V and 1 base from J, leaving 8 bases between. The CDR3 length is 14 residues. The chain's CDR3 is CASSTRQNTGELFF. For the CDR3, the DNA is TGTGCCAGCAGCACGCGACAGAACACCGGGGAGCTGTTTTTT.

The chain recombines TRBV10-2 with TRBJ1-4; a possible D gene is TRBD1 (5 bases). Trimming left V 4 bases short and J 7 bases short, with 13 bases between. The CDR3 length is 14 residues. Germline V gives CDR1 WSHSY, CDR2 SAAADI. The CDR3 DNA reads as TGCGCCAGCAGTGGGGGGGGAGGGACTGAAAAACTGTTTTTT. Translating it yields CASSGGGGTEKLFF.

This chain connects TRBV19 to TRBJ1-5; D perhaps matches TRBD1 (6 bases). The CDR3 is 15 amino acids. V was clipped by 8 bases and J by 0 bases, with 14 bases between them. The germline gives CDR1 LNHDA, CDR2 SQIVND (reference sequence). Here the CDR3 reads CASLRQAYSNQPQHF. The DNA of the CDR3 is TGTGCCAGTCTACGACAGGCGTATAGCAATCAGCCCCAGCATTTT.

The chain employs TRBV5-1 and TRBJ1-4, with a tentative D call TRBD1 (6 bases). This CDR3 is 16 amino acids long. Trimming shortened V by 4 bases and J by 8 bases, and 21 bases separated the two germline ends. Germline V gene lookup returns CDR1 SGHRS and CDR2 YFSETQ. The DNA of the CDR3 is TGCGCCAGCAGCCGATTGGGCGGGTCAGGGGAAGAAAAACTGTTTTTT. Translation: CASSRLGGSGEEKLFF.

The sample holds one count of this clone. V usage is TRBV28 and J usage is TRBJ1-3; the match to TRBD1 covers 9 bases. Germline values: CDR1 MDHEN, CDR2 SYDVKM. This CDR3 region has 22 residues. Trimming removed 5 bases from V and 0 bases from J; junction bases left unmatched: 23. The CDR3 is CASSPILSPGQGGMSSGNTIYF. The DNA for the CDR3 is TGTGCCAGCAGTCCCATCCTATCCCCGGGACAGGGCGGAATGAGCTCTGGAAACACCATATATTTT. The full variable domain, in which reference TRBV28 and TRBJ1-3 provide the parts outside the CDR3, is DVKVTQSSRYLVKRTGEKVFLECVQDMDHENMFWYRQDPGLGLRLIYFSYDVKMKEKGDIPEGYSVSREKKERFSLILESASTNQTSMYLCASSPILSPGQGGMSSGNTIYFGEGSWLTVV.

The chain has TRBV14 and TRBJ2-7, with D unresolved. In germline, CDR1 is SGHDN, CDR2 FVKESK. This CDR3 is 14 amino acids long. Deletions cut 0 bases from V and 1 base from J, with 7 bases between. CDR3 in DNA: TGTGCCAGCAGCCAAGAGTCTAAATCCTACGAGCAGTACTTC. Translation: CASSQESKSYEQYF.